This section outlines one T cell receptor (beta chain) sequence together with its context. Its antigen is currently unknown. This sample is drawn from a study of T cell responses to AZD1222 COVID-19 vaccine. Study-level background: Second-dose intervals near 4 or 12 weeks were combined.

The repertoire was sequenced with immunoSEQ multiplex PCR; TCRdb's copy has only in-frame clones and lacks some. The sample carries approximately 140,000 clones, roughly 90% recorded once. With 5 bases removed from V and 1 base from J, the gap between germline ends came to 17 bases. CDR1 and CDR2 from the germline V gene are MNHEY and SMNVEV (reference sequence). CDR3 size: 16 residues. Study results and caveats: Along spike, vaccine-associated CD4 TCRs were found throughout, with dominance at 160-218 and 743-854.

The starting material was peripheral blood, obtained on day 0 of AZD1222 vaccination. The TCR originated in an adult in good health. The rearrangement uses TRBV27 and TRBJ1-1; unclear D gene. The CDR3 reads CASSPTSRTANTEAFF. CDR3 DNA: TGTGCCAGCAGTCCGACTTCTCGGACGGCGAACACTGAAGCTTTCTTT.